These T cell receptor beta chains were read from a single sample in a study of blood T cell repertoires in COVID-19. Using immunoSEQ multiplex PCR, the repertoire was profiled, and TCRdb retains in-frame clones only, with some absent. The sample records around 300,000 clones, around 87% being singletons. The sample taken for sequencing was peripheral blood. Receptors originate from a woman between 40 and 55 years old with COVID-19, enrolled during active disease. The CDR3 runs from the conserved cysteine through the conserved F or W.

j_call	v_call	cdr3_aa
TRBJ2-7	TRBV12-3/TRBV12-4	CASSLVSGNEQYF
TRBJ2-7	TRBV19	CASSIDIIGRGTFEEQYF
TRBJ2-3	TRBV7-2	CASSLAGGRADTQYF
TRBJ2-1	TRBV7-2	CASSGRGYNEQFF
TRBJ1-2	TRBV7-2	CASSQRGFYGYTF
TRBJ1-2	TRBV28	CASRLPGQGFHGYTF
TRBJ1-1	TRBV6-6	CASRDREGTEAFF
TRBJ1-1	TRBV7-9	CASSLQGEGTEAFF
TRBJ2-5	TRBV5-1	CASSFGTGEETQYF
TRBJ1-4	TRBV30	CAWKRRVEEKLFF
TRBJ1-6	TRBV11-3	CASSLERHSPLHF
TRBJ2-2	TRBV2	CASSQKGRTGLLTGELFF
TRBJ2-3	TRBV20-1	CSASEREGTDTQYF
TRBJ1-1	TRBV18	CASSPNSPYGVPNTEAFF
TRBJ2-1	TRBV28	CATHGVVAGTWQFF
TRBJ2-5	TRBV12-3/TRBV12-4	CASSRRGQETQYF
TRBJ2-7	TRBV6-5	CASSSDSITYEQYF
TRBJ1-4	TRBV27	CASSLLRGKLFF
TRBJ1-4	TRBV5-5	CASSSGSTGEKLFF
TRBJ1-2	TRBV2	CASRNSLSYGYTF
TRBJ1-5	TRBV27	CASSPGQGGQPQHF
TRBJ1-2	TRBV19	CASSKGRGYGYTF
TRBJ1-2	TRBV7-8	CASSPTDRDYGYTF
TRBJ1-5	TRBV18	CASSQYGTEPNQPQHF
TRBJ1-2	TRBV28	CASSDYTKQGFYGYTF
TRBJ2-7	TRBV7-2	CASSLDTGGLSYEQYF
TRBJ2-1	TRBV7-6	CASSPGLDQFF
TRBJ1-2	TRBV7-9	CASSLVGPYGYTF
TRBJ1-1	TRBV7-9	CASSSMSAEAFF
TRBJ2-3	TRBV10-3	CAISESMGGTDTQYF
TRBJ2-1	TRBV7-2	CASSSTSGRRIEQFF
TRBJ2-1	TRBV7-2	CASSAIGGEFYNEQFF
TRBJ2-3	TRBV6-2/TRBV6-3	CASSHLALGVDTQYF
TRBJ2-3	TRBV11-3	CASSFSGGRGGDTQYF
TRBJ2-7	TRBV4-3	CASSQEDRSYEQYF
TRBJ1-2	TRBV5-1	CASSLEFGDSNYGYTF
TRBJ2-1	TRBV5-1	CASSRGLAPNYNEQFF
TRBJ2-7	TRBV19	CASNGQTYEQYF
TRBJ2-1	TRBV5-1	CASSSLTGGVYNEQFF
TRBJ1-3	TRBV10-3	CAIQSQGAAGNTIYF
TRBJ2-1	TRBV5-1	CASSSKYRTGNVFNEQFF
TRBJ2-7	TRBV5-1	CASSLAVGRRLGEEYF
TRBJ1-3	TRBV5-4	CASSREGLLSGNTIYF
TRBJ2-1	TRBV7-3	CASSLTPTGSYNEQFF
TRBJ2-2	TRBV2	CATSLAGASRAGELFF
TRBJ1-2	TRBV7-9	CASSPTDGVKVYGYTF
TRBJ2-1	TRBV7-9	CASSFSRNEQFF
TRBJ1-2	TRBV10-3	CAISDLSYGYTF
TRBJ1-1	TRBV27	CASSSGDRAEAFF
TRBJ2-3	TRBV7-8	CASSPWTVTDTQYF
TRBJ2-7	TRBV6-2/TRBV6-3	CASSQRQGSSYEQYF
TRBJ1-2	TRBV27	CASSLSILSYNYGYTF
TRBJ1-2	TRBV27	CASSRGRSYGYTF
TRBJ1-5	TRBV18	CASSPSGQVDQPQHF